These 9 T cell receptor beta chains share one sample of origin, sequenced in a study of shared clonotypes between healthy human individuals. Profiling relied on immunoSEQ multiplex PCR, and the TCRdb table lists in-frame clones only, not all of them. The sample has fewer than 3 million clones, 80% to 95% seen once. Sequences were obtained from naive CD4+ T cells from PBMCs. Subset here: CD45RA+ positively selected. The receptors were sampled from a man younger than 35 in good health. Some clones in this sample may be carry-over from other donors' samples.

The chain joins TRBV6-5 to TRBJ1-4, with 9 bases lining up with TRBD1. After removal of 1 base from V and 8 bases from J, the junction contained 5 bases not matched to a gene. The CDR3 consists of 15 residues. Germline CDR1 reads MNHEY; CDR2 reads SVGAGI. The CDR3 region is CASSYWGQGREKLFF. The CDR3 DNA is TGTGCCAGCAGTTACTGGGGACAGGGCCGGGAAAAACTGTTTTTT.

The rearrangement joins TRBV4-1 to TRBJ2-7, with 7 nucleotides matching TRBD2. Trimming removed 3 bases from V and 6 bases from J; junction bases left unmatched: 11. CDR1 and CDR2 from the germline V gene are MGHRA and YSYEKL. This CDR3 is 15 amino acids long. The CDR3: CASSQDPTPGGEQYF. The CDR3 nucleotides read TGCGCCAGCAGCCAGGATCCCACGCCGGGGGGCGAGCAGTACTTC.

The rearrangement links TRBV6-5 to TRBJ1-1; D is unclear. Looked up from germline, CDR1 is MNHEY and CDR2 is SVGAGI. V was shortened by 4 bases and J by 7 bases, with 4 bases between the two germline ends. There are 10 residues in the CDR3. The CDR3 is CASSLSEAFF. The CDR3 nucleotides are TGTGCCAGCAGTTTGAGTGAAGCTTTCTTT.

The chain couples TRBV21-1 to TRBJ2-1; the D call of TRBD2 is as the table states it, not checked on the DNA. TRBV21-1 is given as a pseudogene. This CDR3 has 18 residues. Here the CDR3 DNA reads TGTGCCAGCACCCCCGGGACTAGCGGGAGGGGGCCCTACAATGAGCAGTTCTTC. Encoded protein: CASTPGTSGRGPYNEQFF.

V is TRBV28 and J is TRBJ2-5, with a possible D match to TRBD2 (5 bases). Looked up from germline, CDR1 is MDHEN and CDR2 is SYDVKM. This CDR3 region has 12 residues. CDR3 coding DNA: TGTGTGTCTACCCGGGGACAAGAGACCCAGTACTTC. This sequence encodes CVSTRGQETQYF.

V gene TRBV5-1 combines with J gene TRBJ1-6; no clear D gene. Deletions cut 0 bases from V and 8 bases from J, with 15 bases between. Germline lookup yields CDR1 SGHRS and CDR2 YFSETQ. This CDR3 is built from 16 residues. CDR3 sequence: CASSLATADQDSPLHF. CDR3 sequence (DNA): TGCGCCAGCAGCTTGGCAACAGCCGACCAGGATTCACCCCTCCACTTT.

The sample holds a few counts of this clone. The chain has TRBV5-1 and TRBJ2-7, with 7 bases aligning to TRBD2. Germline V CDR1 and CDR2: SGHRS, YFSETQ. The CDR3 loop spans 15 amino acids. Germline trimming cut 0 bases from V and 4 bases from J; bases unmatched to any gene: 7. DNA for the CDR3: TGCGCCAGCAGCTTGGTCGGTAGCGGGTTGTACGAGCAGTACTTC. This encodes CASSLVGSGLYEQYF.

The genes are TRBV28 and TRBJ1-5; no definite D call. V lost 6 bases, J lost 0 bases, and 15 bases lay in between. CDR1 and CDR2 (germline): MDHEN, SYDVKM. The CDR3 spans 16 residues. CDR3 nucleotide sequence: TGTGCCAGCAGCCCGTCCCTGGTCTATAGCAATCAGCCCCAGCATTTT. It is translated as CASSPSLVYSNQPQHF.

The chain links TRBV4-2 to TRBJ2-5; D is tentatively TRBD1 or TRBD2 (6 bases each). Trimming took off 1 base at V and 0 bases at J, with 9 bases between the two ends. The germline V gene has CDR1 LGHNA and CDR2 YNFKEQ. This CDR3 has 15 amino acids. For the CDR3, the DNA is TGTGCCAGCAGCCAAGCGGGGGACAACCAAGAGACCCAGTACTTC. Its protein product is CASSQAGDNQETQYF.